The T cell receptor (beta chain) under discussion was sequenced for a study of T cell repertoires in cytomegalovirus infection. Study information: As its CMV epitopes, the study selected recently identified HLA-C-restricted and well-studied HLA-B-restricted targets. TCR beta signatures that were public indicated CMV infection and matching HLA type.

TCRdb itself ran the reads through MiXCR, one entry per CDR3 protein. The data contain 80,000 to 90,000 distinct CDR3 sequences, approximately 46% of them singletons. Study-wide points: In two of eight donors, the top clonotype was HLA-C-restricted CMV-specific.

Points on this clonotype: The antigen remains undetermined.

Germline V lookup: CDR1 KGHSH, CDR2 LQKENI. V lost 3 bases to trimming and J lost 0 bases, with 14 bases between them. CDR3 length: 16 amino acids. This chain links TRBV18 with TRBJ1-2, with D unresolved. The clonotype was recovered from a human donor in good health (CMV status not recorded). Some clones in this sample may be carry-over from other donors' samples. The sequences come from CD8+ T cells from cultured PBMCs, collected from culture after CMV antigen stimulation. The CDR3 sequence is CASSPPVGSPNYGYTF. The CDR3 DNA follows: TGTGCCAGCTCACCGCCCGTGGGGTCCCCTAACTATGGCTACACCTTC.